The source of this T cell receptor (beta chain) is a study of cytomegalovirus exposure and HLA in healthy donors. Study-wide results and limits: Follow-up analysis seemed to connect common viral pathogens with several of the most significant clusters identified.

PCR employed 60 Vbeta and 13 Jbeta primers. Sequencing was performed with immunoSEQ multiplex PCR; in TCRdb, only in-frame clones are kept and a portion is missing. Of 90,000 or so clones in the sample, 80% were seen once. For this clone: Its matching antigen is unknown.

The source of this sequence is a woman in her forties or fifties in good health and CMV-seropositive. The sequenced sample consisted of PBMCs.

CDR3 protein: CASRLEYNEQFF. As DNA, the CDR3 is TGCGCCAGCAGACTAGAGTACAATGAGCAGTTCTTC. V usage is TRBV5-1 and J usage is TRBJ2-1, with D possibly TRBD2 on 5 matching bases. The length of the CDR3 is 12 residues. Per the germline V gene, CDR1 is SGHRS and CDR2 is YFSETQ. V was shortened by 5 bases and J by 4 bases, with 7 bases between the two germline ends. The variable domain in full, with the rest retrieved from reference TRBV5-1 and TRBJ2-1, is KAGVTQTPRYLIKTRGQQVTLSCSPISGHRSVSWYQQTPGQGLQFLFEYFSETQRNKGNFPGRFSGRQFSNSRSEMNVSTLELGDSALYLCASRLEYNEQFFGPGTRLTVL.